This T cell receptor beta chain was captured in a study of OX40 agonist ivuxolimab in advanced cancers. Assay used: immunoSEQ multiplex PCR; TCRdb lists only in-frame clones, some missing. The table has around 17,000 clones, roughly 88% seen once. The V and J ends lost 8 bases and 6 bases respectively, with 13 bases between them. The CDR3 consists of 11 residues. CDR1 SQVTM and CDR2 ANQGSEA come from the germline V gene. The source material was CD4+ or CD8+ T cells sorted from blood, sampled in a trial of the OX40 agonist ivuxolimab. The genes are TRBV29-1 and TRBJ1-1; D is ambiguous. The receptor was isolated from an adult with an advanced solid tumor such as melanoma, head and neck, liver or kidney cancer. The CDR3 loop reads CSTSGLAEAFF. Written as DNA, the CDR3 is TGCAGCACTTCAGGTTTGGCTGAAGCTTTCTTT.